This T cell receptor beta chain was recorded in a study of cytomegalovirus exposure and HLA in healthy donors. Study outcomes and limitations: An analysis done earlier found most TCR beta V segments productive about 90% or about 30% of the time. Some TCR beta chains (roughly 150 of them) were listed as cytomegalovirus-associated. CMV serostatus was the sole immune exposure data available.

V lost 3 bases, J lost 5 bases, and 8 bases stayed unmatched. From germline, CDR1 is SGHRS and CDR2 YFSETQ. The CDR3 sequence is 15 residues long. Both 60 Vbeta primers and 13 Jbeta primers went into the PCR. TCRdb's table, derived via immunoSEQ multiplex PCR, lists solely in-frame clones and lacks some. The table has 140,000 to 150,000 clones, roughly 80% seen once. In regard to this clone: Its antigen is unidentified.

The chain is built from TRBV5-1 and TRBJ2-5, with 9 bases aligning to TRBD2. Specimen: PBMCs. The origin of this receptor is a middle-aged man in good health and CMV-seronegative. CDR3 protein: CASSSSGTSSETQYF. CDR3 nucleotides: TGCGCCAGCAGCTCCTCCGGGACTAGCTCGGAGACCCAGTACTTC.